This T cell receptor (beta chain) is from a study of beta chain features in type 1 diabetes. Study-wide background: In all, 85 million to 130 million sorted cells from all samples were analyzed.

The V end lost 2 bases, the J end lost 2 bases, and 10 bases lay between the germline ends. CDR3 length: 15 amino acids. Germline assignment: CDR1 MNHEY and CDR2 SVGAGI. Sequencing targeted expressed TCRB transcripts, as all isolated RNA had been reverse transcribed. Measured with immunoSEQ multiplex PCR; TCRdb has only the in-frame clones, and not every one. The sample yields a few hundred thousand clones, more than 13% seen once. This clone was observed a handful of times. The authors obtained over 95% purity in all sorted populations. The receptor's source is a woman aged 18-35 years in good health. The rearrangement uses TRBV6-5 and TRBJ1-3, with D possibly being TRBD1 (6 bases). Material for sequencing was naive CD4+ T cells from blood. The CDR3 nucleotides are TGTGCCAGCAGTTACCGGACAGCCGCTGGAAACACCATATATTTT. It encodes CASSYRTAAGNTIYF.